This T cell receptor beta chain was sequenced in a study of cytomegalovirus exposure and HLA in healthy donors. PCR was performed using 60 Vbeta and 13 Jbeta primers. Sequencing used immunoSEQ multiplex PCR; TCRdb keeps in-frame clones, though not all of them. The table shows 98,000 or so clones, with approximately 80% occurring only once. The CDR3 runs 16 residues. CDR1 and CDR2 from the germline V gene are SGHAT and FQNNGV. V lost 2 bases and J lost 2; bases outside the gene matches: 4. The sequenced sample was PBMCs. The sequence was obtained from a woman aged 40 to 55 in good health and CMV-seronegative. This rearrangement joins TRBV11-2 to TRBJ2-1; 9 bases match TRBD1. CDR3 region: CASSLYRGQAYNEQFF. CDR3 DNA sequence: TGTGCCAGCAGCTTATACAGGGGGCAAGCCTACAATGAGCAGTTCTTC.